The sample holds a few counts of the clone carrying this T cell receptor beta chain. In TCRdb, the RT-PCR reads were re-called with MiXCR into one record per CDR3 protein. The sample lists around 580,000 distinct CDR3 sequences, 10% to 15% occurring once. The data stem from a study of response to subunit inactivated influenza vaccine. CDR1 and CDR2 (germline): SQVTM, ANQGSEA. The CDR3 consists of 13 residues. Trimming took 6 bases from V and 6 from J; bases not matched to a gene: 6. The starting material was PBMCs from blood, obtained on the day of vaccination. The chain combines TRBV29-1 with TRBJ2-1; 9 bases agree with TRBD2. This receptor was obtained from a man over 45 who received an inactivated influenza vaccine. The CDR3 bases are TGCAGCGTAAGAGCGGGAGGTGGCAATGAGCAGTTCTTC. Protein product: CSVRAGGGNEQFF.